These 2 T cell receptor beta chains were sequenced from one sample in a study of blood T cell repertoires in COVID-19. Sequencing was performed with immunoSEQ multiplex PCR; in TCRdb, only in-frame clones are kept and a portion is missing. Of 95,000 to 120,000 clones in the sample, around 84% were seen once. Sample: peripheral blood. Receptor source: a woman aged 40 to 50 with acute or convalescent COVID-19.

J is TRBJ1-4 and V is TRBV5-4; D is uncertain. The length of the CDR3 is 15 residues. Germline V gene data show CDR1 as SGHNT and CDR2 as YYREEE (reference sequence). V was shortened by 0 bases and J by 0 bases, with 6 bases between the two germline ends. In nucleotides, the CDR3 is TGTGCCAGCAGCTTGGGTCAGACAACTAATGAAAAACTGTTTTTT. It specifies CASSLGQTTNEKLFF. Looking up the rest from reference TRBV5-4 and TRBJ1-4 gives the full variable domain: ETGVTQSPTHLIKTRGQQVTLRCSSQSGHNTVSWYQQALGQGPQFIFQYYREEENGRGNFPPRFSGLQFPNYSSELNVNALELDDSALYLCASSLGQTTNEKLFFGSGTQLSVL.

This clone was found once. This rearrangement joins TRBV12-5 to TRBJ1-2, with TRBD1 matching 7 bases. Germline loops: CDR1 LGHNT, CDR2 FRNRAP. The CDR3 loop spans 16 amino acids. Trimming removed 4 bases from V and 2 bases from J; junction bases left unmatched: 10. Here the CDR3 DNA reads TGTGCTAGTGGTTCACCAATAGAACAGGGGAACTATGGCTACACCTTC. As protein: CASGSPIEQGNYGYTF.